Reported below is one T cell receptor (beta chain). Its antigen has not been determined. Per-base quality was not reported, and no clone a single base away is much larger than it. Ends trimmed: V by 2 bases, J by 6 bases; bases unmatched to a gene: 11. The germline V gene gives CDR1 as SGDLS and CDR2 as YYNGEE. CDR3 length: 16 amino acids, cysteine to phenylalanine. Only the CDR3 DNA stays, 48 bases, in frame from base 1. This entry belongs to a study of blood T cell repertoires in COVID-19 (dated by TCRdb to the early 2020s). In terms of the full investigation: Collaborator samples came from the United States, Italy and Spain and covered acute and convalescent phases of COVID-19. Nearly every sample came with metadata listing a de-identified subject ID, COVID-19 status, age in years and sex. The samples were drawn from two sources: the first 160 participants of the ongoing ImmuneRACE study, and 1,200 or so subjects contributed by 6 global collaborators. The prospective study material was composed of cDNA or gDNA derived from T cells, B-cell-depleted T cells, or PBMCs. The repertoires were released in a freely available public database meant as a resource for research on the immune response to SARS-CoV-2. Deeply sampled blood TCRbeta repertoires from subjects exposed to, actively infected with, or recovered from COVID-19 were included in the dataset. Where HLA class I and class II types were available, the types were taken from metadata supplied by the sample provider, not from assay-based typing. Results the study describes overall, beyond this receptor: The quantity of clinical and demographic metadata differed by source and by participant and was supplied without curation.

In the prospective study, participants were roughly 18 to 90 years old, resided in about two dozen geographic areas of the United States, and were enrolled through a virtual design. In the prospective study, cohorts were assigned on the basis of participant-reported clinical history obtained from a screening survey and a study questionnaire. ImmuneRACE Cohort 3 recovered participants were defined by two consecutive negative NP/OP PCR tests, healthcare professional clearance, or symptom resolution. In the prospective study, mobile phlebotomists collected whole blood, serum and a nasopharyngeal or oropharyngeal swab from each participant. Over a roughly 2-month period, participants in the prospective study had the option of providing additional blood draws and questionnaires. Before DNA extraction, blood samples from the prospective study were shipped at room temperature or frozen. The immunoSEQ Assay, a bias-controlled multiplex PCR, was used to amplify TCRbeta CDR3 regions from genomic DNA. Turning to the authors' computational methods: The number of nucleated cells in each sample was estimated by amplification of reference gene primers within the assay. Sequence reads were collapsed and filtered to measure the absolute abundance of every unique TCRbeta CDR3 rearrangement. For each sample, productive Simpson clonality was calculated as the square root of Simpson's diversity index over productive rearrangements. Held by TCRdb, this immuneACCESS table contains in-frame sequences only and omits some clones. Under half of the omission traces to an unresolved V gene where checked; the cause of the rest is unknown. Clonal size and the V and J genes are those of that table, whereas D and trimming came from the DNA. The sample table holds some 160,000 clones, of which around 84% were seen once. Jointly, the top ten make up roughly 8% of the sample.

The material sequenced was PBMCs or T cells enriched from blood (not recorded which). The V gene is TRBV9 and the J gene is TRBJ1-2, with 9 junctional bases fitting TRBD1. The receptor was isolated from a woman aged 45 to 65 who had recovered from COVID-19. The CDR3 has the sequence CASSVAGTGTGDGYTF. In nucleotides, the sequence is TGTGCCAGCAGCGTTGCCGGGACAGGGACAGGAGATGGCTACACCTTC. With the portions outside the CDR3 filled from the reference TRBV9 and TRBJ1-2 genes, the complete variable region becomes DSGVTQTPKHLITATGQRVTLRCSPRSGDLSVYWYQQSLDQGLQFLIQYYNGEERAKGNILERFSAQQFPDLHSELNLSSLELGDSALYFCASSVAGTGTGDGYTFGSGTRLTVV.